Listed here is a single T cell receptor beta chain. Some clones are missing from TCRdb's copy, which holds only in-frame ones; the method was immunoSEQ multiplex PCR. This table has over 55,000 clones, nearly 98% appearing once. This sample was taken from a study of technical replicates of blood from a few donors. This CDR3 region has 13 residues. V lost 10 bases and J 5 bases, leaving 14 bases between the germline ends. Germline CDR1 and CDR2: MDHEN and SYDVKM. Material: T cells isolated from PBMCs. The chain recombines TRBV28 with TRBJ1-4; D is ambiguous. This clonotype originated in a human donor in good health. The CDR3 DNA reads TGTGCCACTCAAGCCAGGTCCAATGAAAAACTGTTTTTT. The encoded protein is CATQARSNEKLFF.